Listed here is a single T cell receptor beta chain. This entry comes from a study of shared clonotypes between healthy human individuals. Among the unsorted PBMC samples, replicate PCRs used around 280 ng DNA, 25,000 to 35,000 T cell genomes. The protocol was immunoSEQ multiplex PCR, while the TCRdb copy is restricted to in-frame clones and leaves out a portion. Here the sample spans some 470,000 clones, 76% being singletons. The study drew its donors from healthy HIV-negative adults without recent acute infections or vaccinations. Sequencing was done on a sample of PBMCs. This clonotype was sampled from a woman in her forties in good health. Some clones in this sample may be carry-over from other donors' samples.

The CDR3 nucleotides read TGTGCCAGCAGTGATTCAGGGACAGCCCAAGAGACCCAGTACTTC. Amino acid sequence: CASSDSGTAQETQYF. The V call is TRBV25-1, the J call TRBJ2-5, with 7 bases that match TRBD1. Germline trimming cut 3 bases from V and 1 base from J; bases unmatched to any gene: 5. Germline V gene data show CDR1 as MGHDK and CDR2 as SYGVNS. The CDR3 contains 15 residues. The full variable domain, with the rest looked up from reference TRBV25-1 and TRBJ2-5, is EADIYQTPRYLVIGTGKKITLECSQTMGHDKMYWYQQDPGMELHLIHYSYGVNSTEKGDLSSESTVSRIRTEHFPLTLESARPSHTSQYLCASSDSGTAQETQYFGPGTRLLVL.